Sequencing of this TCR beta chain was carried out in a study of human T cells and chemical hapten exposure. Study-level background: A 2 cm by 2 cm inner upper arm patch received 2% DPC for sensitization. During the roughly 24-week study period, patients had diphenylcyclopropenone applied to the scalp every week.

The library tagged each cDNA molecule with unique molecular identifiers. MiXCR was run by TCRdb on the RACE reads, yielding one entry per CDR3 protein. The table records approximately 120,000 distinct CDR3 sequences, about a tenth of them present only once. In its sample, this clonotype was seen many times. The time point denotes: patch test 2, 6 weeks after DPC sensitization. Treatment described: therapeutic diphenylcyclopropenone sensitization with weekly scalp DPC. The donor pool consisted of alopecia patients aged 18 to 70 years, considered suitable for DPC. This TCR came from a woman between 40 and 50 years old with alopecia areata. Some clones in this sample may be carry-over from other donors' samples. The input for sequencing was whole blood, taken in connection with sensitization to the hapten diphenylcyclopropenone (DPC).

The DNA of the CDR3 is TGCAGTGCCCTTGACACAGGACCTACTGAAGCTTTCTTT. Translating gives CSALDTGPTEAFF. The rearrangement links TRBV20-1 to TRBJ1-1; D is perhaps TRBD1 (5 bases). Deletions cut 6 bases from V and 5 bases from J, with 16 bases between. Germline V gives CDR1 DFQATT, CDR2 SNEGSKA (reference sequence). The CDR3 has 13 residues.